This T cell receptor (beta chain) was identified during a study of T cell repertoires in cytomegalovirus infection. Study summary: CMV infection together with matching HLA type was indicated by public TCR beta signatures.

The study, taken as a whole, reports: There were HLA-C-restricted CMV-specific TCR beta clonotypes dominating the ex vivo response.

MiXCR, applied by TCRdb to the reads, yields one record per CDR3 protein. The table shows hundreds of thousands of distinct CDR3 sequences, with under 20% occurring only once. Note on this clonotype: Its target is not known.

The length of the CDR3 is 14 residues. Germline CDR1 and CDR2: MNHNS and SASEGT. The V gene lost 4 bases and the J gene lost 4 bases, with 12 bases spanning the gap. This TCR derives from a human donor in good health (CMV status not recorded). Some clones in this sample may be carry-over from other donors' samples. Source material: PBMCs. The rearrangement joins TRBV6-1 to TRBJ2-3, with D uncertain. The CDR3 coding sequence is TGTGCCAGCAGTGGACGGAGCGAGCCAGATACGCAGTATTTT. Protein product: CASSGRSEPDTQYF.